These T cell receptor beta chains were read from a single sample in a study of blood T cell repertoires in COVID-19. Here immunoSEQ multiplex PCR was the method, and the copy in TCRdb shows in-frame clones only, minus some. This table has 250,000 to 300,000 clones, 70% to 90% appearing once. The sample taken for sequencing was peripheral blood. These receptors were collected from a woman in her 30s with acute or convalescent COVID-19. Both conserved end residues are part of each CDR3. Rows may omit the clone size; those that give it use once, few, many or a size class.

NA	TRBV5-1	TRBJ2-2	CASSLHPGTGDTGELFF
once	TRBV6-6	TRBJ2-7	CASSHLAGVSYEQYF
NA	TRBV5-4	TRBJ1-3	CASSLMGQSSGNTIYF
NA	TRBV18	TRBJ1-3	CASFTSTFGNTIYF
NA	TRBV11-2	TRBJ2-7	CASGQGLSYEQYF
NA	TRBV12-3/TRBV12-4	TRBJ2-7	CASTQGLYEQYF
NA	TRBV7-9	TRBJ1-1	CASGLKGTGHEAFF
NA	TRBV6-1	TRBJ1-2	CASSSVGLPPISYTF
NA	TRBV9	TRBJ2-7	CASSAGTSGTYEQYF
once	TRBV7-9	TRBJ1-5	CASSPNQGGSQPQHF
NA	TRBV19	TRBJ2-3	CASSIGGSSTDTQYF
few	TRBV4-1	TRBJ1-1	CASSPLDQTGAAFF
NA	TRBV9	TRBJ1-2	CASSVISVGGYTF
NA	TRBV9	TRBJ2-3	CASSVETSGITDTQYF
NA	TRBV7-7	TRBJ2-2	CASSSTSGRNSGELFF
NA	TRBV27	TRBJ2-7	CASSPTLDSFHEQYF
NA	TRBV5-1	TRBJ1-4	CASSAQYSEKLFF
NA	TRBV11-2	TRBJ2-2	CASTSREFTGELFF